The clone carrying this T cell receptor (beta chain) was detected many times. These data are taken from a study of T-cell reconstitution after alpha-beta-depleted transplantation in children. Trimming stripped 5 bases from V and 3 bases from J, with 11 bases between. This CDR3 region has 14 residues. Germline CDR1 is SGHTA and CDR2 is FQGNSA. As it was prepared, the TCRbeta library received unique molecular identifiers. In TCRdb, the PCR reads were re-called with MiXCR into one record per CDR3 protein. The table has about 360,000 distinct CDR3 sequences, 13% seen once; the top ten hold approximately 4.3%.

This specimen consisted of PBMCs, obtained from the stem cell graft. This receptor was identified in a human donor who donated a stem cell graft to a child with Fanconi anemia. The chain links TRBV7-2 to TRBJ2-1; D uncertain. This chain's CDR3 is CASSPWTDYNEQFF. The CDR3 region has the DNA TGTGCCAGCAGCCCCTGGACGGACTACAATGAGCAGTTCTTC. The whole variable domain, remainder taken from reference TRBV7-2 and TRBJ2-1, is GAGVSQSPSNKVTEKGKDVELRCDPISGHTALYWYRQSLGQGLEFLIYFQGNSAPDKSGLPSDRFSAERTGGSVSTLTIQRTQQEDSAVYLCASSPWTDYNEQFFGPGTRLTVL.